These 32 T cell receptor beta chains share one sample of origin, sequenced in a study of tumor-infiltrating lymphocytes in primary liver carcinoma. Both RNA and DNA were isolated together from around 20-30 mg of bulk tissue that had not been sorted. Starting material of 450 to 550 ng total RNA yielded TCR beta cDNA via a constant-region primer. Modified slightly, ARM-PCR produced TCR beta libraries over three nested multiplex PCR rounds. Both of the initial two PCR rounds ran for 10 cycles and employed TRBV1-TRBV30 forward primers alongside a C-beta reverse primer. TCRdb ran MiXCR on the multiplex PCR reads and lists one entry per CDR3 protein. The sample consists of roughly 48,000 distinct CDR3 sequences, 70% to 80% of them appearing once. Sequenced: liver tumor tissue from sampling region 3. Documented subset: tumor region T3, left-lateral pole. The receptors originated from a man aged 35 to 55 with primary liver carcinoma and hepatitis B virus infection.

Concerning this clonotype itself: One end of the junction is discordant with germline, which a read error may explain. The chain employs TRBV6-1 and TRBJ1-1; the match to TRBD1 covers 9 bases. This CDR3 region has 14 residues. Germline V gene sequence: CDR1 MNHNS, CDR2 SASEGT. CDR3 nucleotides: TGTGCTAGCAACGATAGGACAGGGGCCCCTGAAGCTATCTTT. Translating gives CASNDRTGAPEAIF.

Concerning this clonotype itself: The junction departs from the called germline gene at one end, perhaps through a read error. The chain links TRBV6-1 to TRBJ2-3; 8 bases fit TRBD2. The CDR3 spans 18 residues. Germline V gives CDR1 MNHNS, CDR2 SASEGT. The chain's CDR3 is CASGEAASGPYSPDTQYF. In DNA, the CDR3 is TGTGCCAGCGGTGAAGCAGCTAGCGGGCCGTATAGCCCAGATACGCAGTATTTT.

Concerning this clonotype itself: A junction end diverges from the germline sequence, so it may reflect a read error. This rearrangement joins TRBV29-1 to TRBJ1-1; no definite D call. Germline values: CDR1 SQVTM, CDR2 ANQGSEA. The CDR3 has 14 amino acids. CDR3 region: CSAQKLSREGETFF. The CDR3 region has the DNA TGCAGCGCCCAGAAGCTGAGCCGGGAGGGTGAAACTTTCTTT.

The J gene is TRBJ1-6, the V gene TRBV28; TRBD1 matches 8 bases. The CDR3 is made up of 15 amino acids. Germline CDR1 reads MDHEN; CDR2 reads SYDVKM. V shed 4 bases, J shed 18 bases, and the junction held 17 bases outside the gene matches. The CDR3 DNA reads TGTGCCAGCAGTTCAGGGGGCGAAGGAAATTCACACCCCCACTTT. This gives the protein CASSSGGEGNSHPHF. Full variable domain (outside the CDR3, taken from reference TRBV28 and TRBJ1-6): DVKVTQSSRYLVKRTGEKVFLECVQDMDHENMFWYRQDPGLGLRLIYFSYDVKMKEKGDIPEGYSVSREKKERFSLILESASTNQTSMYLCASSSGGEGNSHPHFGNGTRLTVT.

This clonotype was observed many times. CDR3 sequence (DNA): TGTGCCAGCAGTGGACCCGGGGCCAACGTCCTGACTTTC. This codes for CASSGPGANVLTF. The chain is built from TRBV6-5 and TRBJ2-6, with no clear D. Trimming pared 5 bases from V and 4 bases from J, leaving 6 bases between. Germline assignment: CDR1 MNHEY and CDR2 SVGAGI. The CDR3 is 13 residues long.

With regard to this clonotype: At one boundary the junction diverges from the germline segment, which might be a read error. The J gene is TRBJ2-1, the V gene TRBV10-3; no reliable D call. This CDR3 has 14 amino acids. Germline V CDR1 and CDR2: ENHRY, SYGVKD. For the CDR3, the DNA is TGTGCCATCAGTAAGTCTAGGACGGCCGATGAGCAGATCTTC. This sequence encodes CAISKSRTADEQIF.

Remarks on this clonotype: A junction boundary mismatches the germline segment, possibly from a read error. The rearrangement links TRBV19 to TRBJ2-3, with D possibly being TRBD1 (6 bases). Germline CDR1 reads LNHDA; CDR2 reads SQIVND (reference sequence). The CDR3 length is 14 residues. The CDR3 sequence is CATTLWPGEDTQYF. CDR3 DNA: TGTGCCACCACCCTATGGCCAGGGGAAGATACACAGTATTTT.

This clonotype was observed many times. The chain carries TRBV25-1 and TRBJ2-7, with 8 bases that match TRBD1. V was clipped by 5 bases and J by 5 bases; unmatched bases: 14. The CDR3 consists of 16 residues. Germline lookup yields CDR1 MGHDK and CDR2 SYGVNS. The CDR3 region has the DNA TGTGCCAGCAGTCCCCCCCGGACAGGGTGGGTCCACGAGCAGTACTTC. Translating gives CASSPPRTGWVHEQYF.

Notes on this clonotype: A read error may account for a junction end that differs from germline. This chain links TRBV28 with TRBJ2-7, with TRBD1 matching 9 bases. The CDR3 is made up of 18 amino acids. Germline V gene data show CDR1 as MDHEN and CDR2 as SYDVKM. This chain's CDR3 is CASGLDPGTGLGAYEQYF. Here the CDR3 DNA reads TGTGCCAGCGGTTTGGATCCAGGGACAGGGCTAGGGGCCTACGAGCAGTACTTC.

The genes are TRBV6-5 and TRBJ2-1; D unresolved. This CDR3 contains 14 residues. V shed 6 bases and J shed 6 bases, with 15 bases lying between them. CDR1 MNHEY and CDR2 SVGAGI come from the germline V gene. Written as DNA, the CDR3 is TGTGCCAGCAGCCATGTCGGTGGTTTCAATGAGCAGTTCTTC. Translation gives CASSHVGGFNEQFF.

The chain recombines TRBV14 with TRBJ1-1; D is uncertain. This CDR3 has 12 amino acids. Germline V CDR1 and CDR2: SGHDN, FVKESK. CDR3 DNA: TGTGCTAGAAGCCAAGACCGGGCCGAAGCTTTCTTT. Its protein is CARSQDRAEAFF. Full variable domain (missing parts from reference TRBV14 and TRBJ1-1): EAGVTQFPSHSVIEKGQTVTLRCDPISGHDNLYWYRRVMGKEIKFLLHFVKESKQDESGMPNNRFLAERTGGTYSTLKVQPAELEDSGVYFCARSQDRAEAFFGQGTRLTVV.

This clonotype was counted between two and nine times. J is TRBJ2-2 and V is TRBV11-1, with D unclear. Germline values: CDR1 SGHAT, CDR2 FQDESV (reference sequence). The length of the CDR3 is 18 residues. Trimming took 7 bases from V and 2 from J, leaving 23 bases between them. The CDR3 DNA follows: TGTGCCAGCAACTTTTTGTCGGTAGGAGACGCAAACACCGGGGAGCTGTTTTTT. It encodes CASNFLSVGDANTGELFF. Drawing the rest from reference TRBV11-1 and TRBJ2-2, the complete variable domain is EAEVAQSPRYKITEKSQAVAFWCDPISGHATLYWYRQILGQGPELLVQFQDESVVDDSQLPKDRFSAERLKGVDSTLKIQPAELGDSAMYLCASNFLSVGDANTGELFFGEGSRLTVL.

For this clonotype: One junction end disagrees with the germline gene, perhaps due to a read error. This chain joins TRBV6-1 and TRBJ1-2; 8 bases are shared with TRBD1. CDR3 length equals 14 residues. Germline V CDR1 and CDR2: MNHNS, SASEGT. Here the CDR3 DNA reads TGTGCCAGCAGTGAGATGCGGACAGGGTACGGCTACATCTTC. Amino acid sequence: CASSEMRTGYGYIF.

This clonotype was counted only a few times. One end of the junction fails to match germline, which may point to a read error. The V gene is TRBV6-1, the J gene TRBJ2-7; tentative D call: TRBD1 (5 bases). CDR1 is MNHNS and CDR2 is SASEGT in the germline V gene. This CDR3 spans 18 amino acids. This CDR3 reads CVSSVTGGWRLTSYEQYF. DNA for the CDR3: TGTGTCAGCAGTGTTACAGGCGGCTGGCGCCTGACCTCCTACGAGCAGTACTTC.

The genes are TRBV5-6 and TRBJ1-5, with D perhaps matching TRBD1 (5 bases). This CDR3 contains 16 residues. CDR1 is SGHDT and CDR2 is YYEEEE in the germline V gene. With 3 bases removed from V and 9 bases from J, the gap between germline ends came to 22 bases. This chain's CDR3 is CASSYAGNGTDLPQHF. CDR3 nucleotides: TGTGCCAGCAGCTACGCTGGGAATGGGACGGATCTGCCCCAGCATTTT.

About this clonotype: Because it lacks the conserved phenylalanine or tryptophan at the end, this CDR3 is likely a read error. The V and J genes are TRBV28 and TRBJ2-7; D gene ambiguous. This CDR3 comprises 11 residues. From germline, CDR1 is MDHEN and CDR2 SYDVKM. In DNA, the CDR3 is TGTGTCAGCAGCAATTCCCATGAGCAGTACTTG. It specifies CVSSNSHEQYL.

A note on this clonotype: A junction end diverges from the germline sequence, so it may reflect a read error. The chain is built from TRBV6-5 and TRBJ1-5; TRBD1 agrees at 8 bases. This CDR3 is built from 14 residues. Germline V gene data show CDR1 as MNHEY and CDR2 as SVGAGI. CDR3 protein: CASRTGCFNQPQHF. Written as DNA, the CDR3 is TGCGCCAGCAGGACAGGGTGCTTTAATCAGCCCCAGCATTTT.

Remarks on this clonotype: This clone may be a read error of a much larger clone one base away. CDR3 sequence (DNA): TGCGCCAGCAGTTCATCAAATGAGCAGTTCTTC. This gives the protein CASSSSNEQFF. The chain links TRBV5-1 to TRBJ2-1, with no clear D. Trimming left V 5 bases short and J 7 bases short, with 7 bases between. Germline lookup yields CDR1 SGHRS and CDR2 YFSETQ. The CDR3 runs to 11 residues.

The V call is TRBV11-3, the J call TRBJ2-7; D possibly corresponds to TRBD1 (5 bases). CDR3 length equals 12 residues. The V and J ends lost 4 bases and 8 bases respectively, with 12 bases between them. Germline CDR1 reads SGHNT; CDR2 reads YENEEA. This CDR3 is CASSSVQGKQYF. The CDR3 DNA reads TGTGCCAGCAGCTCAGTGCAGGGAAAGCAGTACTTC.

As for this clonotype: This may arise from a read error, as a much more abundant clone is one base away. The V gene is TRBV24-1, the J gene TRBJ2-1, with 11 positions matching TRBD2. Trimming took 6 bases from V and 5 from J; bases not matched to a gene: 8. CDR3 length: 16 amino acids. CDR1 and CDR2 (germline): KGHDR, SFDVKD. CDR3 protein: CATSNDSGRENNEQFF. The CDR3 DNA is TGTGCCACCAGTAATGATAGCGGGAGGGAAAACAATGAGCAGTTCTTC.

As for this clonotype: Relative to the germline gene, one junction end is altered; a read error may explain this. The chain links TRBV11-1 to TRBJ2-2; D is undetermined. There are 13 residues in the CDR3. Germline CDR1 is SGHAT and CDR2 is FQDESV (reference sequence). CDR3: CTSSLLAGGELFF. The CDR3 coding sequence is TGTACCAGCAGCTTATTAGCTGGCGGGGAGCTGTTTTTT.

Concerning this clonotype: The conserved closing phenylalanine or tryptophan is absent in this CDR3, likely reflecting a read error. No DNA is shown, since the ends of the CDR3 on it are uncertain; the CDR3 is the one TCRdb lists. The V gene is TRBV6-5, the J gene TRBJ2-1; the DNA was not used to check the table's D call, TRBD1. Germline V gene lookup returns CDR1 MNHEY and CDR2 SVGAGI. The CDR3 numbers 16 amino acids, ends counted. Here the CDR3 reads CASSYSKGGIYNEQIL.

Remarks on this clonotype: Likely a read error: the CDR3 ends without its conserved phenylalanine or tryptophan. V gene TRBV10-3 combines with J gene TRBJ2-7; D not resolved. CDR1 is ENHRY and CDR2 is SYGVKD in the germline V gene. Deletions cut 6 bases from V and 9 bases from J, with 15 bases between. The length of the CDR3 is 12 residues. The CDR3 loop reads CAISRDDLAQYL. In DNA form, the CDR3 reads TGTGCCATCAGCCGAGATGACTTAGCGCAGTACTTA.

Notes on this clonotype: One end of the junction varies from germline; a read error may be responsible. The J gene is TRBJ2-4, the V gene TRBV4-1; no reliable D call. Germline V gives CDR1 MGHRA, CDR2 YSYEKL. CDR3 size: 13 residues. CDR3 DNA: TGTGCCAGCAACCAAGAGCCCAAAAACATTCAGTACTTC. It encodes CASNQEPKNIQYF.

A word on this clonotype: A much larger clone lies one base from this, so it may be a read error. The chain joins TRBV30 to TRBJ2-3; D might be TRBD2 (7 bases). Germline lookup yields CDR1 GTSNPN and CDR2 SVGIG (reference sequence). Trimming left V 6 bases short and J 5 bases short, with 15 bases between. The CDR3 length is 13 residues. The CDR3, as DNA: TGTGCCTGTATACCGGGGGGCATAGATACGCAGTATTTT. This encodes CACIPGGIDTQYF.

J is TRBJ1-2 and V is TRBV29-1, with D possibly matching TRBD1 (6 bases). The germline gives CDR1 SQVTM, CDR2 ANQGSEA. This CDR3 contains 13 residues. The V and J ends lost 8 bases and 0 bases respectively, with 13 bases between them. CDR3 amino acids: CSMGQDTNYGYTF. The CDR3 DNA sequence: TGCAGCATGGGACAAGATACTAACTATGGCTACACCTTC. The full variable domain, its missing parts supplied by reference TRBV29-1 and TRBJ1-2, is SAVISQKPSRDICQRGTSLTIQCQVDSQVTMMFWYRQQPGQSLTLIATANQGSEATYESGFVIDKFPISRPNLTFSTLTVSNMSPEDSSIYLCSMGQDTNYGYTFGSGTRLTVV.

This clonotype was seen ten or more times. V is TRBV10-3 and J is TRBJ1-5, with unresolved D. CDR3 length: 14 residues. The V gene's germline CDR1 is ENHRY and CDR2 SYGVKD. V lost 0 bases, J lost 3 bases, and 6 bases lay in between. The CDR3 region has the DNA TGTGCCATCAGTGAGTCGATGTCCAATCAGCCCCAGCATTTT. It is translated as CAISESMSNQPQHF.

The chain combines TRBV29-1 with TRBJ2-5; 7 bases align to TRBD2. The ends lost 5 bases at V and 0 bases at J; junction bases unmatched: 9. Germline CDR1 reads SQVTM; CDR2 reads ANQGSEA. This CDR3 has 15 amino acids. The CDR3: CSVWAAGVDQETQYF. The DNA of the CDR3 is TGCAGCGTTTGGGCGGCGGGGGTGGACCAAGAGACCCAGTACTTC. The full variable domain, completed using reference TRBV29-1 and TRBJ2-5, is SAVISQKPSRDICQRGTSLTIQCQVDSQVTMMFWYRQQPGQSLTLIATANQGSEATYESGFVIDKFPISRPNLTFSTLTVSNMSPEDSSIYLCSVWAAGVDQETQYFGPGTRLLVL.

This clonotype was recorded a few times. At one end, the junction sequence differs from germline, possibly due to a read error. The chain joins TRBV28 to TRBJ1-1; TRBD1 might be the D (6 bases). The V gene's germline CDR1 is MDHEN and CDR2 SYDVKM. The CDR3 loop spans 18 amino acids. DNA for the CDR3: TGTGCCAGCAGTTTCCTTATGCTCCCGTGGGGGGCAAAGACTGAAGCTCTCTTT. Its protein is CASSFLMLPWGAKTEALF.

Comment on this clonotype: In this CDR3 the conserved last residue, phenylalanine or tryptophan, is missing, so a read error is likely. V is TRBV12-3 or TRBV12-4 and J is TRBJ2-1, with a possible D match to TRBD1 (6 bases). The CDR3 has 12 amino acids. For the CDR3, the DNA is TGTGTCACCACAGGGTTGACGGATGAGCAGTTCTTG. Translated: CVTTGLTDEQFL.

V and J are TRBV11-2 and TRBJ1-4, with D tentatively TRBD1 (5 bases). The CDR3 totals 14 residues. Trimming removed 0 bases at V and 14 bases at J, with 16 bases between. Germline V CDR1 and CDR2: SGHAT, FQNNGV. CDR3 bases: TGTGCCAGCAGCTTAGAGTTTGGGGACGAAGATCTGTTTTTT. This sequence encodes CASSLEFGDEDLFF.

The count of this clonotype is one. A read error may explain this, as a much larger clone is one base away. The rearrangement uses TRBV21-1 and TRBJ2-1; TRBD2, the D gene given by the table, was not confirmed from the DNA. TRBV21-1 is described as a pseudogene. There are 11 residues in the CDR3. For the CDR3, the DNA is TGTGCCAGCACCACACAGAGGACTCTGTTCTTC. Its protein product is CASTTQRTLFF.